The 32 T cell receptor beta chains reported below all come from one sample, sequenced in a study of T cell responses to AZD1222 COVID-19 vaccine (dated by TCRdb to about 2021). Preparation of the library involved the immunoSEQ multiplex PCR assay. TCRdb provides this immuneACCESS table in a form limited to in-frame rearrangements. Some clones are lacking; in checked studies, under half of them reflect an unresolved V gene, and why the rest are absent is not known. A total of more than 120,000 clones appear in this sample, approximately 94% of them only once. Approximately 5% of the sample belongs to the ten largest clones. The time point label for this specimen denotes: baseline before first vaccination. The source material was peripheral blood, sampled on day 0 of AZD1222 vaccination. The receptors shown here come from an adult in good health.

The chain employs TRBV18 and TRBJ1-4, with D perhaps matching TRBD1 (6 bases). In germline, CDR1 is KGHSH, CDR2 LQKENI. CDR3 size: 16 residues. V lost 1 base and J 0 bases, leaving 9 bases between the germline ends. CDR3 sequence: CASSPQGTPTNEKLFF. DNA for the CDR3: TGTGCCAGCTCACCACAGGGGACACCAACTAATGAAAAACTGTTTTTT. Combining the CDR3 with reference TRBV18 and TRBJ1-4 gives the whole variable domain NAGVMQNPRHLVRRRGQEARLRCSPMKGHSHVYWYRQLPEEGLKFMVYLQKENIIDESGMPKERFSAEFPKEGPSILRIQQVVRGDSAAYFCASSPQGTPTNEKLFFGSGTQLSVL.

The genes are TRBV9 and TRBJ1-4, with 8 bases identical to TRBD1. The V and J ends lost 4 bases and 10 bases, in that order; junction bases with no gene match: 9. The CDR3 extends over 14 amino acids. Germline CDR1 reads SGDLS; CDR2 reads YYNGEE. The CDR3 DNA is TGTGCCAGCAGCCCCGGACAGGGAGAACGAAAACTGTTTTTT. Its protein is CASSPGQGERKLFF. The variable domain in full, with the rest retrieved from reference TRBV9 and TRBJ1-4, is DSGVTQTPKHLITATGQRVTLRCSPRSGDLSVYWYQQSLDQGLQFLIQYYNGEERAKGNILERFSAQQFPDLHSELNLSSLELGDSALYFCASSPGQGERKLFFGSGTQLSVL.

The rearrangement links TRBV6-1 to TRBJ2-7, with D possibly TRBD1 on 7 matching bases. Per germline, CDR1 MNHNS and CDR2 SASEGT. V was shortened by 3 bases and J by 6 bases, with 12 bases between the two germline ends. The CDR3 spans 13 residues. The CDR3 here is CASSDRQGGEQYF. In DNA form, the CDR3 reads TGTGCCAGCAGTGACAGACAGGGAGGCGAGCAGTACTTC.

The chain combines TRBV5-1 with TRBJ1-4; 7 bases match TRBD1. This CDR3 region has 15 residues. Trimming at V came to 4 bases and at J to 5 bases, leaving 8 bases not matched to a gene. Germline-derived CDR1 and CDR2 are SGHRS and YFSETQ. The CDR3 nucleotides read TGCGCCAGCAGCCCCACCGCGGGACAGAATGAAAAACTGTTTTTT. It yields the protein CASSPTAGQNEKLFF.

The CDR3 sequence is CASNVDEQFF. DNA of the CDR3: TGCGCCAGCAATGTGGATGAGCAGTTCTTC. The chain is built from TRBV5-1 and TRBJ2-1; D unclear. The CDR3 extends over 10 amino acids. Germline loops: CDR1 SGHRS, CDR2 YFSETQ. Trimming removed 6 bases from V and 8 bases from J, with 6 bases in between. Based on the CDR3 plus reference TRBV5-1 and TRBJ2-1, the full variable domain is KAGVTQTPRYLIKTRGQQVTLSCSPISGHRSVSWYQQTPGQGLQFLFEYFSETQRNKGNFPGRFSGRQFSNSRSEMNVSTLELGDSALYLCASNVDEQFFGPGTRLTVL.

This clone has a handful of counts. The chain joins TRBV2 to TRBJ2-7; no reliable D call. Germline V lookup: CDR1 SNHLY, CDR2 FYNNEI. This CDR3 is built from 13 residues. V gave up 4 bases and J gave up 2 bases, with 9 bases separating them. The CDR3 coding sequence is TGTGCCAGCAGTGCAGACCAGGCCTACGAGCAGTACTTC. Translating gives CASSADQAYEQYF. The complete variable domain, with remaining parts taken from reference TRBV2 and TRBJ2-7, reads EPEVTQTPSHQVTQMGQEVILRCVPISNHLYFYWYRQILGQKVEFLVSFYNNEISEKSEIFDDQFSVERPDGSNFTLKIRSTKLEDSAMYFCASSADQAYEQYFGPGTRLTVT.

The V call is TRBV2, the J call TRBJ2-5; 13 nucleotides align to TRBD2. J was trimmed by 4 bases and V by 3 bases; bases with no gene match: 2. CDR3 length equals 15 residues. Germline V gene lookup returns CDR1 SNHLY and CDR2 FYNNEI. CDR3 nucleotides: TGTGCCAGCAGTGAGTGGACTAGCGGGGGAGAGACCCAGTACTTC. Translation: CASSEWTSGGETQYF. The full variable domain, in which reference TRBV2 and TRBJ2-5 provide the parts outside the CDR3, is EPEVTQTPSHQVTQMGQEVILRCVPISNHLYFYWYRQILGQKVEFLVSFYNNEISEKSEIFDDQFSVERPDGSNFTLKIRSTKLEDSAMYFCASSEWTSGGETQYFGPGTRLLVL.

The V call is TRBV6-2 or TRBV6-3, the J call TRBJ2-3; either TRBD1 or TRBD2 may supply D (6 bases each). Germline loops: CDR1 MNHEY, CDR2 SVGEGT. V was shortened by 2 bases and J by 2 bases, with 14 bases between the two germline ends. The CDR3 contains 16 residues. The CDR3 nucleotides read TGTGCCAGCAGTTACCCACTCGGGGGACACACAGATACGCAGTATTTT. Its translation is CASSYPLGGHTDTQYF.

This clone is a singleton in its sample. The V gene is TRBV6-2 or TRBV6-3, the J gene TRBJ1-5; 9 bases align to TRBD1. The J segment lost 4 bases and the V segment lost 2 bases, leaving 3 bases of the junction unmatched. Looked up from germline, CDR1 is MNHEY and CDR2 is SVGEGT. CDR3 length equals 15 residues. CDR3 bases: TGTGCCAGCAGTTACCCGGGACAGGGAAATCAGCCCCAGCATTTT. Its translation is CASSYPGQGNQPQHF.

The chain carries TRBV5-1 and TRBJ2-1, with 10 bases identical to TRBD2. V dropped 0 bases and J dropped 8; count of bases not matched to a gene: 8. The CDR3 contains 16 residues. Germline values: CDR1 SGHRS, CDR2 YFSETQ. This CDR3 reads CASSLAPSGGGDEQFF. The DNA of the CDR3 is TGCGCCAGCAGCTTGGCCCCTAGCGGGGGTGGGGATGAGCAGTTCTTC.

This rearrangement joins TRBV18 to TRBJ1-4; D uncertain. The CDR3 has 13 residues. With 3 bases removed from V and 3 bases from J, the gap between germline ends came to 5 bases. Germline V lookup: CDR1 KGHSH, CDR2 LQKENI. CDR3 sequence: CASSPPPNEKLFF. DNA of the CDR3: TGTGCCAGCTCACCGCCACCTAATGAAAAACTGTTTTTT.

This chain's CDR3 is CASSLLSRSQTQYF. CDR3 sequence (DNA): TGTGCCAGCAGCTTATTGAGCAGGTCCCAGACCCAGTACTTC. The V call is TRBV7-2, the J call TRBJ2-5; no definite D call. V was pared by 2 bases and J by 6 bases, with 13 bases between. CDR3 length: 14 amino acids. The germline CDR1 and CDR2 sequences are SGHTA and FQGNSA.

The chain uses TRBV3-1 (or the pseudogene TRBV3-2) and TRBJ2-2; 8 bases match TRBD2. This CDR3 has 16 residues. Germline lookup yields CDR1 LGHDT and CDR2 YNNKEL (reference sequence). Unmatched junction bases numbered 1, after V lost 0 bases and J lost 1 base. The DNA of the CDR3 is TGTGCCAGCAGCCAAGATAGCGGGGTGAACACCGGGGAGCTGTTTTTT. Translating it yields CASSQDSGVNTGELFF.

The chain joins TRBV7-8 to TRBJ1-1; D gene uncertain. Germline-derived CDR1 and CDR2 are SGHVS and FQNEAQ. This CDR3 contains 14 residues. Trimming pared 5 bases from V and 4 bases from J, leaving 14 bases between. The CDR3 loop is CASSPSLGFTEAFF. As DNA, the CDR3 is TGTGCCAGCAGCCCCAGCTTGGGATTCACTGAAGCTTTCTTT.

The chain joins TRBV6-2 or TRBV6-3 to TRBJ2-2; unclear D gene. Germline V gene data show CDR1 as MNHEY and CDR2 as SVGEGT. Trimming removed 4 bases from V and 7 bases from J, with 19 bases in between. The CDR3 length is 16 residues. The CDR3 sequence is CASSSQRRGLGGELFF. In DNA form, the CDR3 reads TGTGCCAGCAGTTCACAGCGCCGAGGTCTCGGCGGGGAGCTGTTTTTT.

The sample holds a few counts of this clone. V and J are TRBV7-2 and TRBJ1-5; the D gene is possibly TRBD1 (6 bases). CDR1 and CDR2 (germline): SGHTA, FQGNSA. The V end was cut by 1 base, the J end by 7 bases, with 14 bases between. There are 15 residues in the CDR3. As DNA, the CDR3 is TGTGCCAGCAGCTTAGATAACAGGGAGGTACAGCCCCAGCATTTT. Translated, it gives CASSLDNREVQPQHF.

The CDR3 loop is CASSSRRGLAGGNEQFF. The DNA for the CDR3 is TGTGCCAGCAGCTCCCGCCGGGGACTAGCGGGAGGCAATGAGCAGTTCTTC. The chain uses TRBV5-6 and TRBJ2-1; TRBD2 agrees at 15 bases. In germline, CDR1 is SGHDT, CDR2 YYEEEE. V trimming: 3 bases; J trimming: 6 bases; junction bases outside the gene matches: 7. The CDR3 has 17 residues.

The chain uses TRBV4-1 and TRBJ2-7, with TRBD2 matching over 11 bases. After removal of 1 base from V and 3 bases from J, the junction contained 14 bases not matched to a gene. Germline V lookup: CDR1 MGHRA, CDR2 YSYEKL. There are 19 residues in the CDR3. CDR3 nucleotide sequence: TGCGCCAGCAGCCAAGTCACCGGGACTAGCGGCCATGCACGCTACGAGCAGTACTTC. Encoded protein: CASSQVTGTSGHARYEQYF.

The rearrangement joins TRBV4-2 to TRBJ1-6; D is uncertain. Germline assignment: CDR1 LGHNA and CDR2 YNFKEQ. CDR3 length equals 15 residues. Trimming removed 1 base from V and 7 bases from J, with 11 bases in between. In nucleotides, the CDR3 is TGTGCCAGCAGCCAAGGGGCCGGTGGGAATTCACCCCTCCACTTT. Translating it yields CASSQGAGGNSPLHF.

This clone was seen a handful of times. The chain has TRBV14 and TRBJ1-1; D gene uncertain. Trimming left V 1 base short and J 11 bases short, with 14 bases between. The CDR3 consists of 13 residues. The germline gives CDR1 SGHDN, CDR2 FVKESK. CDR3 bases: TGTGCCAGCAGCCAAGTGCTCGAGTCCAGGGCTTTCTTT. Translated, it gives CASSQVLESRAFF. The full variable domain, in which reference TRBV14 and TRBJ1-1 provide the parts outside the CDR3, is EAGVTQFPSHSVIEKGQTVTLRCDPISGHDNLYWYRRVMGKEIKFLLHFVKESKQDESGMPNNRFLAERTGGTYSTLKVQPAELEDSGVYFCASSQVLESRAFFGQGTRLTVV.

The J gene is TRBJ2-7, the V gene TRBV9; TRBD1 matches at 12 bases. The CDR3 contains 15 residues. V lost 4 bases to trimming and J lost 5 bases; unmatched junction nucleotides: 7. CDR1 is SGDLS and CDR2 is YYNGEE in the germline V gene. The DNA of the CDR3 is TGTGCCAGCAGCTTCCGGGACAGGGGGCTCGACGAGCAGTACTTC. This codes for CASSFRDRGLDEQYF.

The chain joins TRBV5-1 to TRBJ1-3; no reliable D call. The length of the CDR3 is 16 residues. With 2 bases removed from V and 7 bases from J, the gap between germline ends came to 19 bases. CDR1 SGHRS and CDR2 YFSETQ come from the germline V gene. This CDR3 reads CASSFRGPALGNTIYF. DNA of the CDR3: TGCGCCAGCAGCTTCCGGGGTCCGGCCTTGGGGAACACCATATATTTT.

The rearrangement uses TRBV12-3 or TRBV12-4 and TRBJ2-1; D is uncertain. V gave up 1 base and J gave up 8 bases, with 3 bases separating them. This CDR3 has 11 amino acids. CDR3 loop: CASSLGDEQFF. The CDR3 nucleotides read TGTGCCAGCAGTTTAGGAGATGAGCAGTTCTTC.

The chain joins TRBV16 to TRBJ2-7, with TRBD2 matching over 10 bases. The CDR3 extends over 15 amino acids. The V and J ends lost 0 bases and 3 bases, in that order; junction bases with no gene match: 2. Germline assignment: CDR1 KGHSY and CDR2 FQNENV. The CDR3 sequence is CASSQSVAGGYEQYF. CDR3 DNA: TGTGCCAGCAGCCAATCGGTAGCGGGGGGCTACGAGCAGTACTTC.

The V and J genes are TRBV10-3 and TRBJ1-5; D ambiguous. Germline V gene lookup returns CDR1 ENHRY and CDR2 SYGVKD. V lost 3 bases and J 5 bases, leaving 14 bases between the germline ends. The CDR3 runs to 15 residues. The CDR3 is CAISDVPGLDQPQHF. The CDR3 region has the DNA TGTGCCATCAGTGACGTCCCGGGTCTTGATCAGCCCCAGCATTTT.

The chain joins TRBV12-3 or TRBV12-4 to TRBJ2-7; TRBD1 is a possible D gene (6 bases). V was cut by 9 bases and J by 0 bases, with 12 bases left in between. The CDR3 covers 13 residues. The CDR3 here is CARKDRNSYEQYF. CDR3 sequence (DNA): TGTGCCAGAAAGGACAGAAACTCCTACGAGCAGTACTTC.

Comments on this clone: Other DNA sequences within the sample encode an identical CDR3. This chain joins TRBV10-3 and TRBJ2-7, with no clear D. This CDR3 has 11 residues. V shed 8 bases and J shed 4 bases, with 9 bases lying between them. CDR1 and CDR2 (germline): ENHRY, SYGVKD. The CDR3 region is CAISSGYEQYF. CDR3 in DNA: TGTGCCATCTCATCCGGGTACGAGCAGTACTTC.

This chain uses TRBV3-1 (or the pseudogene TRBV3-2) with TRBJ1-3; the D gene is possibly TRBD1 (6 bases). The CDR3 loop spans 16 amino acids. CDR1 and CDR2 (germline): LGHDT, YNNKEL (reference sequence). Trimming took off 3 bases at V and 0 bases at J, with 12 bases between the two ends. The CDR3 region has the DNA TGTGCCAGCAGCCATACAGGACAGCACTCTGGAAACACCATATATTTT. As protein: CASSHTGQHSGNTIYF.

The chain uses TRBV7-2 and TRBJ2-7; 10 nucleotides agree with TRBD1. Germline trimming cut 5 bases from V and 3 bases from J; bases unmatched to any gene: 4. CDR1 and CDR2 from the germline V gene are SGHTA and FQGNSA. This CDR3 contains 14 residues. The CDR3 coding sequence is TGTGCCAGCAGCGCGGACAGGGGGGTCTACGAGCAGTACTTC. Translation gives CASSADRGVYEQYF.

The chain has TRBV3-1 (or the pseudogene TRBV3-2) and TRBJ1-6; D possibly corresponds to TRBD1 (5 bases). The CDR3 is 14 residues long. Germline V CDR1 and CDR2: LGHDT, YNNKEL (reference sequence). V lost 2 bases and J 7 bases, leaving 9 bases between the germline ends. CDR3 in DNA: TGTGCCAGCAGCCAACAGGGAGGAAATTCACCCCTCCACTTT. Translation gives CASSQQGGNSPLHF.

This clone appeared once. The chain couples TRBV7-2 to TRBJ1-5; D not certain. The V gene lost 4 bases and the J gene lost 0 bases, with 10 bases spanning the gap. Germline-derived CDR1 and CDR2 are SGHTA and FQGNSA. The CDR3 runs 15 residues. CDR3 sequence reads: CASSSDGRSNQPQHF. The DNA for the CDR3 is TGTGCCAGCAGCTCCGATGGGCGTAGCAATCAGCCCCAGCATTTT.

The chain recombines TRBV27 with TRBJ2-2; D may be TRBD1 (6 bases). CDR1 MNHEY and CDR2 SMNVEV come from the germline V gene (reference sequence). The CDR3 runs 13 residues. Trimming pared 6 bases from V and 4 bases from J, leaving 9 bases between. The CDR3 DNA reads TGTGCCAGCAGGGACAGCTTCACCGGGGAGCTGTTTTTT. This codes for CASRDSFTGELFF.